Below are 24 T cell receptor beta chains sequenced from a single sample in a study of blood T cell repertoires in COVID-19 (dated by TCRdb to about 2020). Library preparation employed the immunoSEQ multiplex PCR assay. TCRdb obtained this table from immuneACCESS and retained in-frame rearrangements with V and J assigned. These tables miss some clones; where compared with another copy, unresolved V genes account for less than half of the shortfall, and the remainder is unexplained. Here the sample has 190,000 or so clones; around four fifths occur a single time. 6.5% to 7% of the sample belongs to the ten largest clones. The sequenced material came from peripheral blood. The source of these receptors is a human donor with acute or convalescent COVID-19. The donor label of this sample is uncertain.

This chain links TRBV29-1 with TRBJ1-1; D is uncertain. Germline CDR1 SQVTM, CDR2 ANQGSEA. V was shortened by 6 bases and J by 0 bases, with 11 bases between the two germline ends. This CDR3 contains 13 residues. The CDR3 DNA reads TGCAGCGTGGATAGAGGAATGAACACTGAAGCTTTCTTT. It is translated as CSVDRGMNTEAFF.

The CDR3 loop reads CSVAGRLGNTEAFF. CDR3 DNA: TGCAGCGTTGCAGGGCGGTTGGGGAACACTGAAGCTTTCTTT. This chain joins TRBV29-1 and TRBJ1-1, with D possibly being TRBD1 (5 bases). The V end lost 4 bases, the J end lost 1 base, and 13 bases lay between the germline ends. CDR3 size: 14 residues. The germline gives CDR1 SQVTM, CDR2 ANQGSEA.

The chain links TRBV11-2 to TRBJ1-1; D is unresolved. With 5 bases removed from V and 8 bases from J, the gap between germline ends came to 9 bases. CDR1 is SGHAT, CDR2 FQNNGV, per germline. The CDR3 is 11 amino acids. CDR3 amino acids: CASSPPREAFF. CDR3 coding DNA: TGTGCCAGCAGCCCCCCGAGGGAAGCTTTCTTT.

V is TRBV3-1 (or the pseudogene TRBV3-2) and J is TRBJ1-1, with TRBD1 as a possible D gene (6 bases). In germline, CDR1 is LGHDT, CDR2 YNNKEL (reference sequence). CDR3 length: 14 residues. V was shortened by 4 bases and J by 4 bases, with 13 bases between the two germline ends. CDR3 protein: CASSPRTASTEAFF. Written as DNA, the CDR3 is TGTGCCAGCAGCCCTCGGACAGCGAGCACTGAAGCTTTCTTT.

The V and J genes are TRBV6-1 and TRBJ2-7; D gene unclear. CDR1 is MNHNS, CDR2 SASEGT, per germline. The CDR3 extends over 11 amino acids. The V gene lost 5 bases and the J gene lost 4 bases, with 6 bases spanning the gap. The CDR3 DNA sequence: TGTGCCAGCAGTTTCAATTACGAGCAGTACTTC. Its protein is CASSFNYEQYF.

DNA for the CDR3: TGTGCCAGCAGCTTATCAGCGTTTCCGTCCGGGGAGCTGTTTTTT. Translating gives CASSLSAFPSGELFF. This chain joins TRBV11-2 and TRBJ2-2, with no clear D. Germline-derived CDR1 and CDR2 are SGHAT and FQNNGV. The CDR3 contains 15 residues. The V end lost 2 bases, the J end lost 6 bases, and 13 bases lay between the germline ends.

This chain links TRBV10-1 with TRBJ2-7; TRBD1 aligns across 10 bases. The ends lost 8 bases at V and 5 bases at J; junction bases unmatched: 6. From germline, CDR1 is WNHNN and CDR2 SYGVQD (reference sequence). This CDR3 has 13 amino acids. For the CDR3, the DNA is TGCGCCAGCGCCCGGGACAGGGGCCACGAGCAGTACTTC. Its protein product is CASARDRGHEQYF.

The chain employs TRBV7-2 and TRBJ2-3, with a weak D call TRBD1 (5 bases). Germline V gene sequence: CDR1 SGHTA, CDR2 FQGNSA. This CDR3 is built from 13 residues. Trimming took off 3 bases at V and 3 bases at J, with 7 bases between the two ends. DNA of the CDR3: TGTGCCAGCAGCTTTCAGGGAACAGATACGCAGTATTTT. It specifies CASSFQGTDTQYF.

The chain uses TRBV5-5 and TRBJ2-6; no clear D. Trimming removed 5 bases at V and 0 bases at J, with 6 bases between. This CDR3 comprises 14 residues. The germline CDR1 and CDR2 sequences are SGHKS and YYEKEE (reference sequence). This chain's CDR3 is CASSWSSGANVLTF. The CDR3 bases are TGTGCCAGCAGTTGGAGCTCTGGGGCCAACGTCCTGACTTTC. The full variable domain, its missing parts supplied by reference TRBV5-5 and TRBJ2-6, is DAGVTQSPTHLIKTRGQQVTLRCSPISGHKSVSWYQQVLGQGPQFIFQYYEKEERGRGNFPDRFSARQFPNYSSELNVNALLLGDSALYLCASSWSSGANVLTFGAGSRLTVL.

The chain has TRBV24-1 and TRBJ2-1; possibly TRBD2 for D (5 bases). The CDR3 is made up of 12 amino acids. Germline values: CDR1 KGHDR, CDR2 SFDVKD. Trimming stripped 3 bases from V and 9 bases from J, with 8 bases between. The CDR3 reads CATSDLTSEQFF. The CDR3 DNA sequence: TGTGCCACCAGTGATCTTACTAGTGAGCAGTTCTTC.

The genes are TRBV7-9 and TRBJ2-1; maybe TRBD2 (7 bases). Germline-derived CDR1 and CDR2 are SEHNR and FQNEAQ (reference sequence). V shed 4 bases and J shed 0 bases, with 13 bases lying between them. This CDR3 contains 16 residues. DNA of the CDR3: TGTGCCAGCAGCTCCCTGGGAGGGGGCTCCTACAATGAGCAGTTCTTC. Amino acid sequence: CASSSLGGGSYNEQFF.

The chain recombines TRBV7-3 with TRBJ2-1; D gene ambiguous. Germline CDR1 and CDR2: SGHTA and FQGTGA. The CDR3 contains 15 residues. Deletions cut 6 bases from V and 4 bases from J, with 16 bases between. CDR3 amino acids: CASSLTSAGYNEQFF. CDR3 DNA: TGTGCCAGCAGTCTCACCAGCGCCGGTTACAATGAGCAGTTCTTC.

This chain uses TRBV29-1 with TRBJ2-5, with a possible D match to TRBD2 (5 bases). CDR3 length: 11 amino acids. Trimming took off 4 bases at V and 4 bases at J, with 7 bases between the two ends. The germline V gene encodes CDR1 SQVTM and CDR2 ANQGSEA. The CDR3 is CSVGEGETQYF. The CDR3 DNA reads as TGCAGCGTTGGCGAGGGAGAGACCCAGTACTTC.

This CDR3 reads CASSKDSSGNTIYF. Written as DNA, the CDR3 is TGTGCCAGCAGCAAAGACTCCTCTGGAAACACCATATATTTT. The rearrangement uses TRBV9 and TRBJ1-3; D is unclear. The CDR3 loop spans 14 amino acids. Germline loops: CDR1 SGDLS, CDR2 YYNGEE. Between the trimmed V and J ends, which lost 4 bases and 0 bases, there was a span of 8 bases. Drawing the rest from reference TRBV9 and TRBJ1-3, the complete variable domain is DSGVTQTPKHLITATGQRVTLRCSPRSGDLSVYWYQQSLDQGLQFLIQYYNGEERAKGNILERFSAQQFPDLHSELNLSSLELGDSALYFCASSKDSSGNTIYFGEGSWLTVV.

The chain couples TRBV3-1 (or the pseudogene TRBV3-2) to TRBJ2-3; 14 positions match TRBD2. The length of the CDR3 is 18 residues. The germline gives CDR1 LGHDT, CDR2 YNNKEL (reference sequence). The junction had 5 bases not matched to a gene; V was cut back by 3 bases and J by 0 bases. The CDR3 DNA reads as TGTGCCAGCAGCCATGGACTAGCGGGAGGATGGAGCACAGATACGCAGTATTTT. It specifies CASSHGLAGGWSTDTQYF.

The gene calls are TRBV5-4 and TRBJ2-7; 7 nucleotides match TRBD2. Trimming at V came to 3 bases and at J to 3 bases, leaving 9 bases not matched to a gene. The CDR3 loop spans 15 amino acids. Per the germline V gene, CDR1 is SGHNT and CDR2 is YYREEE (reference sequence). The CDR3 is CASSSPGLADYEQYF. DNA of the CDR3: TGTGCCAGCAGCTCCCCCGGCCTAGCGGACTACGAGCAGTACTTC.

The rearrangement uses TRBV27 and TRBJ2-7, with 13 bases that match TRBD2. The CDR3 consists of 14 residues. V lost 5 bases to trimming and J lost 7 bases; unmatched junction nucleotides: 5. From germline, CDR1 is MNHEY and CDR2 SMNVEV (reference sequence). The CDR3 DNA is TGTGCCAGCAGTCTAACTAGCGGGAGGGTTGAGCAGTACTTC. The encoded protein is CASSLTSGRVEQYF.

The chain couples TRBV4-2 to TRBJ2-3, with 13 bases lining up with TRBD2. The CDR3 covers 15 residues. Trimming took 5 bases from V and 5 from J; bases not matched to a gene: 4. CDR1 and CDR2 (germline): LGHNA, YNFKEQ. The CDR3 loop reads CASSSGLAGEDTQYF. DNA of the CDR3: TGTGCCAGCAGCTCCGGACTAGCGGGAGAAGATACGCAGTATTTT.

The chain carries TRBV28 and TRBJ2-5; TRBD1 might be the D (5 bases). Germline CDR1 MDHEN, CDR2 SYDVKM. The CDR3 has 17 amino acids. Trimming took off 3 bases at V and 2 bases at J, with 19 bases between the two ends. The CDR3 region is CASSFFAADSLQETQYF. For the CDR3, the DNA is TGTGCCAGCAGTTTCTTCGCAGCTGACAGCCTACAAGAGACCCAGTACTTC.

This clone was detected only once. The gene calls are TRBV18 and TRBJ2-3, with no clear D. The CDR3 totals 12 residues. Germline V lookup: CDR1 KGHSH, CDR2 LQKENI. V lost 4 bases, J lost 2 bases, and 4 bases lay in between. The CDR3 here is CASSLYTDTQYF. Written as DNA, the CDR3 is TGTGCCAGCTCACTTTACACAGATACGCAGTATTTT. The variable domain in full, with the rest retrieved from reference TRBV18 and TRBJ2-3, is NAGVMQNPRHLVRRRGQEARLRCSPMKGHSHVYWYRQLPEEGLKFMVYLQKENIIDESGMPKERFSAEFPKEGPSILRIQQVVRGDSAAYFCASSLYTDTQYFGPGTRLTVL.

The V gene is TRBV9, the J gene TRBJ2-3, with a weak D call TRBD2 (5 bases). The CDR3 extends over 12 amino acids. V gave up 7 bases and J gave up 3 bases, with 9 bases separating them. Germline lookup yields CDR1 SGDLS and CDR2 YYNGEE. The CDR3 loop is CASGSETDTQYF. The CDR3 bases are TGTGCCAGCGGGAGTGAAACAGATACGCAGTATTTT. The full variable domain, in which reference TRBV9 and TRBJ2-3 provide the parts outside the CDR3, is DSGVTQTPKHLITATGQRVTLRCSPRSGDLSVYWYQQSLDQGLQFLIQYYNGEERAKGNILERFSAQQFPDLHSELNLSSLELGDSALYFCASGSETDTQYFGPGTRLTVL.

This clone was observed a handful of times. The CDR3 region has the DNA TGTGCCACCAGCAGAGATCTGGACAGCGCCTACGAGCAGTACTTC. It specifies CATSRDLDSAYEQYF. The chain has TRBV15 and TRBJ2-7; tentative D call: TRBD1 (6 bases). Germline CDR1 LNHNV, CDR2 YYDKDF (reference sequence). V was cut by 0 bases and J by 2 bases, with 11 bases left in between. This CDR3 has 15 residues.

The rearrangement joins TRBV10-3 to TRBJ2-3, with 8 positions matching TRBD2. The junction had 3 bases not matched to a gene; V was cut back by 2 bases and J by 2 bases. The CDR3 has 15 residues. CDR1 is ENHRY, CDR2 SYGVKD, per germline. The CDR3 nucleotides read TGTGCCATCAGTGAGACACTAGCGGTCACAGATACGCAGTATTTT. It is translated as CAISETLAVTDTQYF.

The chain has TRBV5-3 and TRBJ2-4; possible D gene TRBD2, 6 bases. TRBV5-3 is noted as an ORF with a role that remains uncertain. V lost 4 bases and J 5 bases, leaving 13 bases between the germline ends. This CDR3 has 14 amino acids. Here the CDR3 reads CARSDGEVQNIQYF. Here the CDR3 DNA reads TGTGCCAGAAGCGACGGGGAGGTCCAAAACATTCAGTACTTC.